This TCR beta chain was sequenced during a study of blood T cell repertoires in COVID-19. Study summary: Spain, Italy and the United States supplied samples that represented acute and convalescent COVID-19.

Source study methods: Quantification of nucleated cells was approximated via reference gene primer amplification. The protocol was immunoSEQ multiplex PCR, while the TCRdb copy is restricted to in-frame clones and leaves out a portion. V and J calls and clone size are those listed in that table; D and trimming were worked out from the DNA. Altogether fewer than 250,000 clones are present, 83% being singletons, with the ten largest covering 5.5%. The junction had 4 bases not matched to a gene; V was cut back by 5 bases and J by 3 bases. Germline CDR1 is SEHNR and CDR2 is FQNEAQ (reference sequence). This CDR3 has 14 residues.

The receptor comes from a human donor in a cohort sampled during active COVID-19. V is TRBV7-9 and J is TRBJ1-3, with 7 bases that match TRBD1. Sequences were obtained from peripheral blood. In nucleotides, the CDR3 is TGTGCCAGCAGCCCCCAGGGGGGTGGAAACACCATATATTTT. Amino acid sequence: CASSPQGGGNTIYF.